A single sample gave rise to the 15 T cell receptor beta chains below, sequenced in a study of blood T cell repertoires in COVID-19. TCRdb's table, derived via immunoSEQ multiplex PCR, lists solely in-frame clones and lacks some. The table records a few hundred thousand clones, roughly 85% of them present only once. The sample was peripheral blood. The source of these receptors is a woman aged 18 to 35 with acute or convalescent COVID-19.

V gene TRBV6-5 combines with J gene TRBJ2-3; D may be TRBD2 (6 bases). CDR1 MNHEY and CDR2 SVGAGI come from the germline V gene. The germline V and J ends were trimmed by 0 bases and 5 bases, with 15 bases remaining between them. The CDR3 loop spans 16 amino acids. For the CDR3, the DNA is TGTGCCAGCAGTTACTCGACCGGGGCCGGGGGAGATACGCAGTATTTT. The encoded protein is CASSYSTGAGGDTQYF.

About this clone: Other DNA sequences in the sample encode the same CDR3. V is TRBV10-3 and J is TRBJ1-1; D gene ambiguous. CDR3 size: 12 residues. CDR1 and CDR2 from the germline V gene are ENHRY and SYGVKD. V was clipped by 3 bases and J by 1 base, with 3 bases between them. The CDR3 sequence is CAISDRNTEAFF. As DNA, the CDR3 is TGTGCCATCAGTGACAGGAACACTGAAGCTTTCTTT.

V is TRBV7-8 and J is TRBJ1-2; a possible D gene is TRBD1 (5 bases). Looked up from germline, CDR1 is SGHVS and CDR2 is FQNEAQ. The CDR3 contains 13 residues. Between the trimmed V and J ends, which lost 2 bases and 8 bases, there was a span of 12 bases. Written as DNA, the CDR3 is TGTGCCAGCAGCTTACAGACGGGGGACGGCTACACCTTC. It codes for CASSLQTGDGYTF.

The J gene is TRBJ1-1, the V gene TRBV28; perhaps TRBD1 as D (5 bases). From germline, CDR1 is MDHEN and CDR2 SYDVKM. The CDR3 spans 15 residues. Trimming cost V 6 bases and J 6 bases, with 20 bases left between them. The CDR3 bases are TGTGCCAGCAGCCGAAACCCAGCCAGGGTTGCTGAAGCTTTCTTT. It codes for CASSRNPARVAEAFF. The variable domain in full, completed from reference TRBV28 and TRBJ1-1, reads DVKVTQSSRYLVKRTGEKVFLECVQDMDHENMFWYRQDPGLGLRLIYFSYDVKMKEKGDIPEGYSVSREKKERFSLILESASTNQTSMYLCASSRNPARVAEAFFGQGTRLTVV.

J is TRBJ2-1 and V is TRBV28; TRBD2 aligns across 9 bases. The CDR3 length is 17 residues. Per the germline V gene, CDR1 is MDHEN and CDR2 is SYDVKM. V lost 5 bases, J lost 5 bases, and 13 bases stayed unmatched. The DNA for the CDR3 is TGTGCCAGCAGTCCGGGGACTAGCCTACTCATTCACAATGAGCAGTTCTTC. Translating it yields CASSPGTSLLIHNEQFF.

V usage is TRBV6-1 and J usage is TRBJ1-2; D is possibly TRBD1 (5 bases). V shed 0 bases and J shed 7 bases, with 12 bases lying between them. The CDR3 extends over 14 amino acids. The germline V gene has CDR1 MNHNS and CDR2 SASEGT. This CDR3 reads CASSEALGVVGYTF. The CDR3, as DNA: TGTGCCAGCAGTGAAGCGTTAGGGGTAGTTGGCTACACCTTC.

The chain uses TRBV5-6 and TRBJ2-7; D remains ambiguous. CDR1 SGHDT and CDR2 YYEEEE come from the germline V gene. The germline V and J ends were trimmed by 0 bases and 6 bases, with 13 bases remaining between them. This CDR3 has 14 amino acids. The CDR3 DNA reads TGTGCCAGCAGCTTGGGGCGGTCGGATGCCGAGCAGTACTTC. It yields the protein CASSLGRSDAEQYF.

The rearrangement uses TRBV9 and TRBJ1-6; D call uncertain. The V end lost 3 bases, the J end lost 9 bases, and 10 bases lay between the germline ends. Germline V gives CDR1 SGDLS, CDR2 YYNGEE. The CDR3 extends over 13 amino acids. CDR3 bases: TGTGCCAGCAGCGACGAGGGCGTTTCACCCCTCCACTTT. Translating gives CASSDEGVSPLHF.

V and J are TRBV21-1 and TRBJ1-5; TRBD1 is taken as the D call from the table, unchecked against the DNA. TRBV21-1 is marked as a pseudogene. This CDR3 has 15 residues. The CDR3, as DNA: TGTGCCAGCAGCGGGGCAGGGGGCTCCGATCAGCCCCAGCATTTT. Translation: CASSGAGGSDQPQHF.

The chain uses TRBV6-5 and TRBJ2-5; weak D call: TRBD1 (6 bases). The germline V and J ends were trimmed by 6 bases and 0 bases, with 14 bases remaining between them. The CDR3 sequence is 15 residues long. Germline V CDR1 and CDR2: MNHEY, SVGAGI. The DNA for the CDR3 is TGTGCCAGCAGCCCAACAGGGACCTACCAAGAGACCCAGTACTTC. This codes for CASSPTGTYQETQYF.

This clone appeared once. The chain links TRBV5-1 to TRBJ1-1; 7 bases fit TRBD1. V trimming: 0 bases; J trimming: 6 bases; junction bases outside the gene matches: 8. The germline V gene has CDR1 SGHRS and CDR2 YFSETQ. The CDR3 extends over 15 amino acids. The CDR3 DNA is TGCGCCAGCAGCTTGGAGGCAGGGGGTATCGCTGAAGCTTTCTTT. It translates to CASSLEAGGIAEAFF. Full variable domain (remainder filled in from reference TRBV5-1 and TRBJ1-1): KAGVTQTPRYLIKTRGQQVTLSCSPISGHRSVSWYQQTPGQGLQFLFEYFSETQRNKGNFPGRFSGRQFSNSRSEMNVSTLELGDSALYLCASSLEAGGIAEAFFGQGTRLTVV.

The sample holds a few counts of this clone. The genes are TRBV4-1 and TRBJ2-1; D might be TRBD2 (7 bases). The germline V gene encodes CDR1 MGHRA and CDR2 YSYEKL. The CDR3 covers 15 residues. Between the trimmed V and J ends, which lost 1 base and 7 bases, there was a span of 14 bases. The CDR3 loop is CASSQVEGGTNEQFF. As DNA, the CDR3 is TGCGCCAGCAGCCAAGTCGAGGGAGGGACAAATGAGCAGTTCTTC.

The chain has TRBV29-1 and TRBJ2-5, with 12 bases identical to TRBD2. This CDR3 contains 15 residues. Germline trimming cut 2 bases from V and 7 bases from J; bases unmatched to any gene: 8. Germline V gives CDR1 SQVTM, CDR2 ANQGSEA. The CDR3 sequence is CSVEPPSGGVGTQYF. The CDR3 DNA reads TGCAGCGTTGAACCCCCTAGCGGGGGGGTCGGGACCCAGTACTTC. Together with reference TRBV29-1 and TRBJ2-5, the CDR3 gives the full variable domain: SAVISQKPSRDICQRGTSLTIQCQVDSQVTMMFWYRQQPGQSLTLIATANQGSEATYESGFVIDKFPISRPNLTFSTLTVSNMSPEDSSIYLCSVEPPSGGVGTQYFGPGTRLLVL.

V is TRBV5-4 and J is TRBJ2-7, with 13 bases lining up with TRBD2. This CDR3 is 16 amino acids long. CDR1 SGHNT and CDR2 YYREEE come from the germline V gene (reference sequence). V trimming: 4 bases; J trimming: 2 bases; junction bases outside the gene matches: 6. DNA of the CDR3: TGTGCCAGCAGCCCTACTAGCGGGGGGGCTACCTACGAGCAGTACTTC. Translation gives CASSPTSGGATYEQYF.

The CDR3 region has the DNA TGTGCCAGCAGTCCGATAACCTATACAGGGCTTCGGCCTGAAGCTTTCTTT. It specifies CASSPITYTGLRPEAFF. The V call is TRBV4-2, the J call TRBJ1-1; maybe TRBD1 (6 bases). Per germline, CDR1 LGHNA and CDR2 YNFKEQ. Trimming took off 6 bases at V and 6 bases at J, with 26 bases between the two ends. The length of the CDR3 is 17 residues.